The 14 T cell receptor beta chains in this list originate from one sample, sequenced in a study of blood T cell repertoires in COVID-19. Sequencing used immunoSEQ multiplex PCR; TCRdb keeps in-frame clones, though not all of them. This repertoire shows around 50,000 clones, less than 95% found once; its top ten account for over 3%. The specimen was peripheral blood. Receptors were obtained from a human donor in a cohort sampled during active COVID-19.

The rearrangement joins TRBV5-1 to TRBJ2-5, with TRBD2 matching over 8 bases. Germline CDR1 SGHRS, CDR2 YFSETQ. CDR3 length equals 15 residues. Trimming at V came to 4 bases and at J to 2 bases, leaving 7 bases not matched to a gene. DNA for the CDR3: TGCGCCAGCAGCCCCGGGACTAGGGGGCAAGAGACCCAGTACTTC. Protein sequence: CASSPGTRGQETQYF.

The chain carries TRBV4-1 and TRBJ1-3; 10 bases are shared with TRBD1. Germline trimming cut 0 bases from V and 2 bases from J; bases unmatched to any gene: 7. The length of the CDR3 is 18 residues. Germline CDR1 is MGHRA and CDR2 is YSYEKL. For the CDR3, the DNA is TGCGCCAGCAGCCAAGATACGGGACAGGGGTCAGCTGGAAACACCATATATTTT. Protein sequence: CASSQDTGQGSAGNTIYF.

The chain employs TRBV24-1 and TRBJ1-3; D uncertain. Germline V gene data show CDR1 as KGHDR and CDR2 as SFDVKD. The V gene lost 8 bases and the J gene lost 0 bases, with 7 bases spanning the gap. The CDR3 runs 13 residues. CDR3 in DNA: TGTGCCACCACAGATTCCTCTGGAAACACCATATATTTT. As protein: CATTDSSGNTIYF.

The gene calls are TRBV12-3 or TRBV12-4 and TRBJ2-1; TRBD1 might be the D (5 bases). The CDR3 runs to 12 residues. V was clipped by 3 bases and J by 8 bases, with 8 bases between them. As DNA, the CDR3 is TGTGCCAGCAGTTTTGGGGCCCATGAGCAGTTCTTC. Its translation is CASSFGAHEQFF.

This chain links TRBV7-9 with TRBJ1-2, with a tentative D call TRBD1 (6 bases). Trimming cost V 4 bases and J 4 bases, with 13 bases left between them. This CDR3 spans 14 amino acids. Germline lookup yields CDR1 SEHNR and CDR2 FQNEAQ (reference sequence). CDR3 in amino acids: CASSSNRVGYGYTF. DNA for the CDR3: TGTGCCAGCAGCTCAAACAGGGTAGGCTATGGCTACACCTTC.

CDR3: CASSFRLAGNTDTQYF. The DNA of the CDR3 is TGTGCCAGCAGCTTTAGACTAGCGGGGAACACAGATACGCAGTATTTT. The rearrangement uses TRBV11-2 and TRBJ2-3; 11 nucleotides agree with TRBD2. This CDR3 contains 16 residues. J was trimmed by 2 bases and V by 3 bases; bases with no gene match: 4. Germline V lookup: CDR1 SGHAT, CDR2 FQNNGV.

The chain carries TRBV6-5 and TRBJ2-1, with TRBD2 matching 11 bases. Germline lookup yields CDR1 MNHEY and CDR2 SVGAGI. With V trimmed by 2 bases and J by 3 bases, 3 bases remained unmatched. CDR3 length: 16 residues. CDR3 nucleotide sequence: TGTGCCAGCAGTTACAGGGGACTAGCGGACTACAATGAGCAGTTCTTC. Its translation: CASSYRGLADYNEQFF.

This clone was recorded once. This chain links TRBV28 with TRBJ1-4, with D tentatively TRBD1 (6 bases). Germline values: CDR1 MDHEN, CDR2 SYDVKM. Trimming removed 6 bases at V and 11 bases at J, with 10 bases between. The CDR3 has 11 residues. CDR3 sequence: CASSNRDKLFF. In DNA, the CDR3 is TGTGCCAGCAGCAACAGGGATAAACTGTTTTTT.

The J gene is TRBJ1-5, the V gene TRBV6-5; tentative D call: TRBD1 (6 bases). V was pared by 6 bases and J by 4 bases, with 10 bases between. This CDR3 is built from 13 residues. CDR1 is MNHEY and CDR2 is SVGAGI in the germline V gene. The CDR3 bases are TGTGCCAGCAGACTTACAGGGAATCAGCCCCAGCATTTT. Its protein is CASRLTGNQPQHF.

This chain uses TRBV7-2 with TRBJ1-4; no definite D call. Germline V gene lookup returns CDR1 SGHTA and CDR2 FQGNSA. The CDR3 is made up of 14 amino acids. With 4 bases removed from V and 0 bases from J, the gap between germline ends came to 6 bases. The CDR3: CASSSDATNEKLFF. The CDR3 DNA follows: TGTGCCAGCAGCTCAGATGCAACTAATGAAAAACTGTTTTTT.

The V call is TRBV28, the J call TRBJ2-7, with D perhaps matching TRBD2 (7 bases). CDR3 length: 15 amino acids. The germline CDR1 and CDR2 sequences are MDHEN and SYDVKM. Trimming pared 4 bases from V and 5 bases from J, leaving 18 bases between. CDR3 DNA: TGTGCCAGCAGTTCTCGGGGGGCGGGGGCCCACGAGCAGTACTTC. Protein sequence: CASSSRGAGAHEQYF.

J is TRBJ2-1 and V is TRBV5-4; D gene uncertain. Germline assignment: CDR1 SGHNT and CDR2 YYREEE (reference sequence). The CDR3 runs 13 residues. Trimming stripped 2 bases from V and 9 bases from J, with 12 bases between. DNA for the CDR3: TGTGCCAGCAGCTTAGTAACGCTCAGTGAGCAGTTCTTC. Its translation: CASSLVTLSEQFF.

The chain is built from TRBV10-2 and TRBJ2-5, with TRBD2 matching 7 bases. The CDR3 length is 13 residues. The junction had 5 bases not matched to a gene; V was cut back by 7 bases and J by 3 bases. Germline lookup yields CDR1 WSHSY and CDR2 SAAADI. This CDR3 is CASNGLAEETQYF. In DNA form, the CDR3 reads TGCGCCAGCAATGGGCTAGCGGAAGAGACCCAGTACTTC.

The CDR3 DNA follows: TGCGCCAGCAGCTTGAGAATAGCGGGAGGGCCCACAGATACGCAGTATTTT. It encodes CASSLRIAGGPTDTQYF. The V call is TRBV5-1, the J call TRBJ2-3; 11 bases are shared with TRBD2. V was clipped by 1 base and J by 2 bases; unmatched bases: 6. The CDR3 has 17 amino acids. The germline V gene encodes CDR1 SGHRS and CDR2 YFSETQ.